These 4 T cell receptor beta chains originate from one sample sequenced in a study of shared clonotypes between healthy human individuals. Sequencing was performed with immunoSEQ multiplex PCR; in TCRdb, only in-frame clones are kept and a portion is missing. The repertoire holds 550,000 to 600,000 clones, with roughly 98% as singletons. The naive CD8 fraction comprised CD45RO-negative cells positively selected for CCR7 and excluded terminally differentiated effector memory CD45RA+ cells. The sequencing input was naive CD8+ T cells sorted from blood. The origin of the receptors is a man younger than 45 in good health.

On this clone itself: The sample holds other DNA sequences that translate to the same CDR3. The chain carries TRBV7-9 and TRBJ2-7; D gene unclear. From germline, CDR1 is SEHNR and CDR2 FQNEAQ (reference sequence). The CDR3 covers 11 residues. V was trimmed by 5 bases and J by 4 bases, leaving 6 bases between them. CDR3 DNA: TGTGCCAGCAGCCGTGGGTACGAGCAGTACTTC. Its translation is CASSRGYEQYF. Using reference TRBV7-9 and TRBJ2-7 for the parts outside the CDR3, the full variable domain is DTGVSQNPRHKITKRGQNVTFRCDPISEHNRLYWYRQTLGQGPEFLTYFQNEAQLEKSRLLSDRFSAERPKGSFSTLEIQRTEQGDSAMYLCASSRGYEQYFGPGTRLTVT.

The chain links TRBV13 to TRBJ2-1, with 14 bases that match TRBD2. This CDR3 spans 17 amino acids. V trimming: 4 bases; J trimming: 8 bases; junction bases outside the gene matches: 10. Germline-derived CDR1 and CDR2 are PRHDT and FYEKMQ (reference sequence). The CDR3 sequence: CASSSKGTSGSSDEQFF. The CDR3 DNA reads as TGTGCCAGCAGCTCAAAAGGGACTAGCGGGAGCTCGGATGAGCAGTTCTTC.

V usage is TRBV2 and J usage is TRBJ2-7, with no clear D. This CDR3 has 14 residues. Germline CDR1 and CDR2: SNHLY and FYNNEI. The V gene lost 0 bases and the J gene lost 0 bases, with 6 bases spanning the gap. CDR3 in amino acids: CASSEAGFSYEQYF. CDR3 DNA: TGTGCCAGCAGTGAAGCGGGCTTCTCCTACGAGCAGTACTTC.

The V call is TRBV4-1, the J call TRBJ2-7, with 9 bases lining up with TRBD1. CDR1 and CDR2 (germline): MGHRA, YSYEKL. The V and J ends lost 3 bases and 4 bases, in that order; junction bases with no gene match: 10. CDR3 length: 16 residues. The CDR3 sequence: CASSQGPRTGDYEQYF. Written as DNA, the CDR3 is TGCGCCAGCAGCCAGGGCCCCCGGACAGGGGATTACGAGCAGTACTTC.